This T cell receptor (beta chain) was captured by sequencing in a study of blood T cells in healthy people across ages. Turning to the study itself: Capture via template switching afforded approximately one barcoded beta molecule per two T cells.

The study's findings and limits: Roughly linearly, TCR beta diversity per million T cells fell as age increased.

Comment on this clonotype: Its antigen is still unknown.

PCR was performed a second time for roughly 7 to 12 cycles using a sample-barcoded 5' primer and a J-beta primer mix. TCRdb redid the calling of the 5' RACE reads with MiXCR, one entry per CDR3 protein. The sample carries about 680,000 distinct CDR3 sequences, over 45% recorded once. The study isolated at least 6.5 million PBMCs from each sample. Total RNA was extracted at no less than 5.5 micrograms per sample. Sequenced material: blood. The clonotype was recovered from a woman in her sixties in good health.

As DNA, the CDR3 is TGTGCCAGCAGCTTCAGACCAAGCACAGATACGCAGTATTTT. It yields the protein CASSFRPSTDTQYF. The genes are TRBV7-9 and TRBJ2-3; D call uncertain. CDR1 is SEHNR, CDR2 FQNEAQ, per germline (reference sequence). Between the trimmed V and J ends, which lost 3 bases and 0 bases, there was a span of 7 bases. The CDR3 has 14 residues.